One sample yielded the 3 T cell receptor beta chains listed below, sequenced in a study of blood T cell repertoires in COVID-19 (dated by TCRdb to 2018 to 2020). Preparation of the library involved the immunoSEQ multiplex PCR assay. Imported from immuneACCESS, the table was reduced by TCRdb to in-frame sequences with V and J called. These copies leave out some clones; in studies compared against another copy, an unresolved V gene accounts for under half, and the cause of the remainder is not known. Present in this sample are 55,000 to 75,000 clones, about nine tenths of which were seen just once. About 1.3% of the sample comes from the top ten. The sequenced sample was peripheral blood. The receptors here all came from a man between 60 and 70 years old with acute or convalescent COVID-19.

V is TRBV13 and J is TRBJ1-3, with D perhaps TRBD1 (5 bases). V was trimmed by 6 bases and J by 1 base, leaving 13 bases between them. Germline V gene data show CDR1 as PRHDT and CDR2 as FYEKMQ (reference sequence). The CDR3 has 15 residues. DNA for the CDR3: TGTGCCAGCAGTCCTACAGGTGTATCTGGAAACACCATATATTTT. This encodes CASSPTGVSGNTIYF.

V and J are TRBV14 and TRBJ1-2; 8 bases match TRBD1. CDR3 size: 17 residues. Germline V gives CDR1 SGHDN, CDR2 FVKESK. The V gene end was trimmed by 4 bases and the J gene end by 8 bases; junction bases not matched to a gene: 18. The CDR3 protein is CASSPLKGIDRGYGYTF. The DNA for the CDR3 is TGTGCCAGCAGCCCGCTAAAGGGGATTGACAGGGGCTACGGCTACACCTTC.

This rearrangement joins TRBV27 to TRBJ2-3; 7 bases align to TRBD1. The CDR3 is 17 residues long. The germline V gene encodes CDR1 MNHEY and CDR2 SMNVEV (reference sequence). Trimming took 2 bases from V and 4 from J; bases not matched to a gene: 12. The CDR3 protein is CASSLGTASVWADTQYF. The CDR3 coding sequence is TGTGCCAGCAGTTTAGGGACAGCTTCGGTGTGGGCAGATACGCAGTATTTT.